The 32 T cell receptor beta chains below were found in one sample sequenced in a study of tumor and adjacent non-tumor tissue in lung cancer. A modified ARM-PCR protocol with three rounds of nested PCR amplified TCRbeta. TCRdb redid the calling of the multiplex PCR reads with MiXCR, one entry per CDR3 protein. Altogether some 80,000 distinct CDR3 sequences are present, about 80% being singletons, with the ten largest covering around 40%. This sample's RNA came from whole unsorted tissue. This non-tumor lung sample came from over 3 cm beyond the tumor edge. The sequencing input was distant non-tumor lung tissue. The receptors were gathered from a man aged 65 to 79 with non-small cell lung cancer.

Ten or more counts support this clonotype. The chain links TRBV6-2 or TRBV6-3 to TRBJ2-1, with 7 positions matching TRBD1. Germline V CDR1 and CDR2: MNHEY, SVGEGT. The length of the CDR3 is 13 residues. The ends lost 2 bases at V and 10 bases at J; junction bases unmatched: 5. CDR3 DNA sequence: TGTGCCAGCAGTTACAGCGACAGGGAGGAGCAGTTCTTC. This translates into CASSYSDREEQFF.

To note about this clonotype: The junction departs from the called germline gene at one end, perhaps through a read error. In nucleotides, the CDR3 is TGCACCAGCAGCCACCTTCTTCCTGCTATGAACACTGAAGCTTTCTTT. It is translated as CTSSHLLPAMNTEAFF. This chain links TRBV4-1 with TRBJ1-1; D remains ambiguous. The CDR3 totals 16 residues. Germline V gene lookup returns CDR1 MGHRA and CDR2 YSYEKL.

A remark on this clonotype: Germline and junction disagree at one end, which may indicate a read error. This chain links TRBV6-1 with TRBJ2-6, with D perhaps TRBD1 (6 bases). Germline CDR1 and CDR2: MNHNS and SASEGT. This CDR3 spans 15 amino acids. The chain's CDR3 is CTSCEEGVGANVLTF. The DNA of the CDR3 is TGTACCAGCTGTGAAGAGGGGGTTGGGGCCAACGTCCTGACTTTC.

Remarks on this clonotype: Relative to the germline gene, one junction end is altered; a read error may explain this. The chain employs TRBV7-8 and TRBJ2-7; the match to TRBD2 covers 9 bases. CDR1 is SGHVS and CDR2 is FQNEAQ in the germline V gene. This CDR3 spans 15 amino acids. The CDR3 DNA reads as TGCGCCAGCAGCTCAACAATAGCGGGAGTATACGAGCAGTACTTC. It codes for CASSSTIAGVYEQYF.

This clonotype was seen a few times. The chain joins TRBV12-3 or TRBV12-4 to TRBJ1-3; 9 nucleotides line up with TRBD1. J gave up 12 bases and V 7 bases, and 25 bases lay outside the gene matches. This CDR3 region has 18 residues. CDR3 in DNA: TGTGCCAGCACTCGTCCCGGGACAGGGATCGGCTCTGGAATCAACATATATTTT. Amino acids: CASTRPGTGIGSGINIYF.

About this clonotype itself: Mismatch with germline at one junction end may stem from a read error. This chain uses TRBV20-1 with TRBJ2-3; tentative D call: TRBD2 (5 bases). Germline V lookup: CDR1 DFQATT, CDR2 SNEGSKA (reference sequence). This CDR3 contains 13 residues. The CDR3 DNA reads TGCAGTGCCAAAAAGGGAGTCGCAGATACACAGTATTTT. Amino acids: CSAKKGVADTQYF.

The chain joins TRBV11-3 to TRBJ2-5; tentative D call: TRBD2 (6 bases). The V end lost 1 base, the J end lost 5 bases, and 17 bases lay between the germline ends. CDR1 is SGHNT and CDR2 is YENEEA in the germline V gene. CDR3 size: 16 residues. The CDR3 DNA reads TGTGCCAGCAGCTTAGGTGTGTGGAGACTAGAGGAGACCCAGTACTTC. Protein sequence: CASSLGVWRLEETQYF.

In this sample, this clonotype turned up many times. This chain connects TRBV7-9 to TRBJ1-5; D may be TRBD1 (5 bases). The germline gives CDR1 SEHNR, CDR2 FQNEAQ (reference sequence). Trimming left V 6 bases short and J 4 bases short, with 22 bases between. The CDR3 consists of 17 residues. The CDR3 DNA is TGTGCCAGCAGTGGTGGCTTGGTGGCGGGACTGAATCAGCCCCAGCATTTT. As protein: CASSGGLVAGLNQPQHF.

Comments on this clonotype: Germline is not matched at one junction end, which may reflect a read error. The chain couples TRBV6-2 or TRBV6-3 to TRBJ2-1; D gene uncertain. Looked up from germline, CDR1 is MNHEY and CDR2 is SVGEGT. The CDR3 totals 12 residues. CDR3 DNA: TGTACCAGCAGTTACATCGTTGGCGAGCAGTTCTTC. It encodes CTSSYIVGEQFF.

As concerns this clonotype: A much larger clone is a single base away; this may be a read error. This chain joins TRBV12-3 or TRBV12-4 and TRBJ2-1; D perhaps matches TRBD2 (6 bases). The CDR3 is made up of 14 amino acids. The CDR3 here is CTSSLGEAGDEQFF. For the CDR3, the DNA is TGTACCAGCAGTTTGGGGGAGGCCGGGGATGAGCAGTTCTTC.

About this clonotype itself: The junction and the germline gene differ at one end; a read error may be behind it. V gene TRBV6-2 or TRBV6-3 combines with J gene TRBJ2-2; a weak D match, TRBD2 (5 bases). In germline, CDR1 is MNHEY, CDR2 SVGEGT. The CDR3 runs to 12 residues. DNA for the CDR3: TGTGCTAGCTGTACCAACACCGGGGAGCTCTTTTTT. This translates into CASCTNTGELFF.

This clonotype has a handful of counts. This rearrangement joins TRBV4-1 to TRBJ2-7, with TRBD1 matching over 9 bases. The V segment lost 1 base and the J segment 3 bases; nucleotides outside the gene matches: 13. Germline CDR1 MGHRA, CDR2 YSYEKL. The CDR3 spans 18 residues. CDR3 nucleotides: TGCGCCAGCAGCCAAGCCCACTTGAACAGGGGGCTAGACTACGAGCAGTACTTC. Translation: CASSQAHLNRGLDYEQYF.

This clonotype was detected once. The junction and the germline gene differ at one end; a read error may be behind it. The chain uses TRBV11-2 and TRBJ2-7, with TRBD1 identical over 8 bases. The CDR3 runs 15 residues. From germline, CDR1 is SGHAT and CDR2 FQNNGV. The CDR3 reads CASSFHQGAPYEHYF. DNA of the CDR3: TGTGCCAGCAGCTTTCATCAGGGGGCCCCCTACGAGCACTACTTC.

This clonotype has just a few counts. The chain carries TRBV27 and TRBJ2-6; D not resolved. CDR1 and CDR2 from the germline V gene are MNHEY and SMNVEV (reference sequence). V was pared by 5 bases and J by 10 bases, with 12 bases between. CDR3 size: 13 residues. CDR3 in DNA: TGTGCCAGCAGTGGAGATGAGGCTAACGTCCTGACTTTC. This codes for CASSGDEANVLTF.

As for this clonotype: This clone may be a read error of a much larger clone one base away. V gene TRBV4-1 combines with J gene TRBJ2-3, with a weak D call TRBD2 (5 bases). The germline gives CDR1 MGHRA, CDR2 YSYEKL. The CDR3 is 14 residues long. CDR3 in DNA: TGCGCCAGCAGCCAGGGGAGAATCACAGATATGCAGTATTTT. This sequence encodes CASSQGRITDMQYF.

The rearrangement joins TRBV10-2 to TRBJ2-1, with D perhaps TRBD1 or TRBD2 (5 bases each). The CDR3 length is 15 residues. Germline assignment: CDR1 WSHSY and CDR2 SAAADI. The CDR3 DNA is TGCGTCAGTAGGTCCCCGGGACGCTCTTCTCATGAGCAGTTCTTC. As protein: CVSRSPGRSSHEQFF.

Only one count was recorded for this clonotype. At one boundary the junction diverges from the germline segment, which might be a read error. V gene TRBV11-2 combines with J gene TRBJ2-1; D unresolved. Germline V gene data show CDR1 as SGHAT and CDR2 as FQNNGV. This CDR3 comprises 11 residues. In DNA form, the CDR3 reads TGTGCCAGCGGCCCGGGTAATGAACAGTTCTTC. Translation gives CASGPGNEQFF. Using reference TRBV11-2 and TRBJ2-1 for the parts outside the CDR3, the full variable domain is EAGVAQSPRYKIIEKRQSVAFWCNPISGHATLYWYQQILGQGPKLLIQFQNNGVVDDSQLPKDRFSAERLKGVDSTLKIQPAKLEDSAVYLCASGPGNEQFFGPGTRLTVL.

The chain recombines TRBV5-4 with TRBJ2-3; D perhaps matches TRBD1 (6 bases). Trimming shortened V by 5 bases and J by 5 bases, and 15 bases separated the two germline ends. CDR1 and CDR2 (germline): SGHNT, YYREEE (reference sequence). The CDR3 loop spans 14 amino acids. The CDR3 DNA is TGTGCCAGCAGTTTGACGGGACAAGAAGATACGCAGTATTTT. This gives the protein CASSLTGQEDTQYF.

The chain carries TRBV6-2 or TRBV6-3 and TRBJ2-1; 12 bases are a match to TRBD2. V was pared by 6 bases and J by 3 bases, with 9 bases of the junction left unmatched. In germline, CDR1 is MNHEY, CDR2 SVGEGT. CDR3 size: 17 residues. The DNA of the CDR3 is TGTGCCAGCAGCCCAAGGACTAGCGGGACTATCTACAATGAGCAGTTCTTC. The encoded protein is CASSPRTSGTIYNEQFF.

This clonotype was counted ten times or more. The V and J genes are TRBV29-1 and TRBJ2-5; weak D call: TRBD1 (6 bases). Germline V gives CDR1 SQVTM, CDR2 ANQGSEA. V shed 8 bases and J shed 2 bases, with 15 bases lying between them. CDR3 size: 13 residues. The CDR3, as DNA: TGCAGCCTCGCCGACAGGTTACAAGAGACCCAGTACTTC. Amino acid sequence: CSLADRLQETQYF.

CDR3 DNA sequence: TGTGCCAGTAGCGGATGGGACAGGGCCCCTTCTAGTTCACCCCTCCACTTT. It translates to CASSGWDRAPSSSPLHF. The chain is built from TRBV11-2 and TRBJ1-6; 9 bases are shared with TRBD1. The CDR3 spans 17 residues. Trimming at V came to 9 bases and at J to 9 bases, leaving 18 bases not matched to a gene. The germline gives CDR1 SGHAT, CDR2 FQNNGV.

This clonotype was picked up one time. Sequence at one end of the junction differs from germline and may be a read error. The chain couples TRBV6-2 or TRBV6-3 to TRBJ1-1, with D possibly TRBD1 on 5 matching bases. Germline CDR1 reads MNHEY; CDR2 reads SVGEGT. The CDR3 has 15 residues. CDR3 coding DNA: TGTGCCAGCCGACCTTTTGTGGGACCAAGAAGAAAAGCTTACTTT. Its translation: CASRPFVGPRRKAYF.

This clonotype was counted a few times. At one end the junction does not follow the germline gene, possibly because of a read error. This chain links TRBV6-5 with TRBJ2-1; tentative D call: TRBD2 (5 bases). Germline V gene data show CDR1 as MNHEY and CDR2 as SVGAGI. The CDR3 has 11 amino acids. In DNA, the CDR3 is TGTGCCAGCAATACCGGGAATGAGTATTTATTC. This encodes CASNTGNEYLF.

Here the CDR3 DNA reads TGCAGCGTTGCGCCCGAGGCGGCACAGCCCCAGTATTTT. Amino acids: CSVAPEAAQPQYF. V and J are TRBV29-1 and TRBJ1-5; D not resolved. The J call may be wrong; the DNA end is better matched by TRBJ2-3. Germline assignment: CDR1 SQVTM and CDR2 ANQGSEA. The CDR3 loop spans 13 amino acids.

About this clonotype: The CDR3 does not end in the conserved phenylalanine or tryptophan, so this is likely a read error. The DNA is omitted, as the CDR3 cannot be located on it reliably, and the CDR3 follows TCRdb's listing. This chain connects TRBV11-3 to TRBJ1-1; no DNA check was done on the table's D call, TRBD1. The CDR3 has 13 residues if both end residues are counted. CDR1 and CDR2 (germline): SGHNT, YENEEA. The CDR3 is CASSPPVNTEVFI.

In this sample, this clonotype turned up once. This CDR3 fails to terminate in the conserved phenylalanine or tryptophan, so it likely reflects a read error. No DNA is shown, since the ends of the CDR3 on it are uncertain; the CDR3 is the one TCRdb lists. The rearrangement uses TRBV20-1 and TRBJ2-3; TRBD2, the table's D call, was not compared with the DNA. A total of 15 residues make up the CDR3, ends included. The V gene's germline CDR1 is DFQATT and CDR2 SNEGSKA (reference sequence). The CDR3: CSARTWRLSTDTHYI.

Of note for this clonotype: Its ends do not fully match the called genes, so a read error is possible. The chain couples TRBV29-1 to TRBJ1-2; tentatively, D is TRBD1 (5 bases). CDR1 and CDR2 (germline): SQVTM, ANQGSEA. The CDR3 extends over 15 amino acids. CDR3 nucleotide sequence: TGCAGCGATGAAGACCCCCGGCAGGGCTTAGGTGGCTACATCTTC. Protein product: CSDEDPRQGLGGYIF.

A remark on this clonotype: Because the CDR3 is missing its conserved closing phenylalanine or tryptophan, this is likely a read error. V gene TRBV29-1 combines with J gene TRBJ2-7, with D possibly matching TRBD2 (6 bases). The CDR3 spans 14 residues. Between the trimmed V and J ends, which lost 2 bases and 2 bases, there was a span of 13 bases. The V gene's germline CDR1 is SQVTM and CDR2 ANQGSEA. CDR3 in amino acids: CSVEWAGSTYEQYL. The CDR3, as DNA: TGCAGCGTTGAATGGGCGGGATCGACCTACGAGCAGTACTTA.

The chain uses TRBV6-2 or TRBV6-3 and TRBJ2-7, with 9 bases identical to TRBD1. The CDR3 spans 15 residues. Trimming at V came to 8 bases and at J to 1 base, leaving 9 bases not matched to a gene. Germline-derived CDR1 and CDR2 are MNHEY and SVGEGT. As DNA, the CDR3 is TGTGCCAGCGGCCAGACAGGGGGGAGTTCCTACGAGCAGTACTTC. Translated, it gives CASGQTGGSSYEQYF.

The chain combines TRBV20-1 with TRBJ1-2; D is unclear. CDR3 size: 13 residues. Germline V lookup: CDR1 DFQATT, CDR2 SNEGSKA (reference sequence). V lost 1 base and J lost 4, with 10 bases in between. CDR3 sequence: CSARADGFYGYTF. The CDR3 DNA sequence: TGCAGTGCTAGAGCCGATGGTTTCTATGGCTACACCTTC.

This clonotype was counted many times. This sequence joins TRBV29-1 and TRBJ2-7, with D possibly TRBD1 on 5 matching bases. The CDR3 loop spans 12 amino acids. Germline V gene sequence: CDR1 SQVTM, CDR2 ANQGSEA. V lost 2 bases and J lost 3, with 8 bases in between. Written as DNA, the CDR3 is TGCAGCGTTGAATCCAGGGACTACGAGCAGTACTTC. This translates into CSVESRDYEQYF.

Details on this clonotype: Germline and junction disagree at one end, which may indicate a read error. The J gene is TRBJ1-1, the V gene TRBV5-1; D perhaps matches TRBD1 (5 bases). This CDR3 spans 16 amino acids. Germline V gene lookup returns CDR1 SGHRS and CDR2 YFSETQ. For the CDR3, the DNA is TGCGCCAGCAACCGGGGGGAGGCCGAGGGGAACACTGAAGCTTTATTT. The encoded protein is CASNRGEAEGNTEALF.